The 22 T cell receptor beta chains below were found in one sample sequenced in a study of T cell responses to AZD1222 COVID-19 vaccine. Clones were read by immunoSEQ multiplex PCR, and TCRdb kept only the in-frame ones, dropping some. The sample consists of over 100,000 clones, just over 85% of them appearing once. Material: peripheral blood, obtained on day 0 of AZD1222 vaccination. All receptors come from an adult in good health.

Concerning this clone: A read error may produce the germline difference seen at one junction end. This sequence joins TRBV7-2 and TRBJ2-3; possible D gene TRBD2, 6 bases. This CDR3 is 15 amino acids long. Per the germline V gene, CDR1 is SGHTA and CDR2 is FQGNSA. The CDR3 protein is CASSLASVSTDTQYF. The CDR3 DNA reads TGTGCCAGCAGCCTAGCGAGCGTTAGCACAGATACGCAGTATTTT.

The rearrangement links TRBV7-2 to TRBJ1-5; weak D call: TRBD1 (6 bases). Germline V lookup: CDR1 SGHTA, CDR2 FQGNSA. This CDR3 is built from 13 residues. The V gene lost 5 bases and the J gene lost 4 bases, with 9 bases spanning the gap. The CDR3 DNA reads TGTGCCAGCAGCCCGAGGGGGAATCAGCCCCAGCATTTT. Translated, it gives CASSPRGNQPQHF.

This sequence joins TRBV7-2 and TRBJ2-7; D may correspond to TRBD1 or TRBD2 (5 bases each). V was pared by 2 bases and J by 3 bases, with 17 bases between. This CDR3 has 16 amino acids. CDR1 and CDR2 from the germline V gene are SGHTA and FQGNSA. CDR3 bases: TGTGCCAGCAGCTTAAGTTGGGGGTTCAGATACTACGAGCAGTACTTC. Protein product: CASSLSWGFRYYEQYF.

The rearrangement links TRBV7-2 to TRBJ1-4; D is unclear. V shed 8 bases and J shed 3 bases, with 13 bases lying between them. This CDR3 comprises 14 residues. Germline-derived CDR1 and CDR2 are SGHTA and FQGNSA. This CDR3 reads CASAWGGPNEKLFF. The CDR3 DNA reads TGTGCCAGCGCATGGGGAGGACCTAATGAAAAACTGTTTTTT.

This clone is a singleton in its sample. The V gene is TRBV6-2 or TRBV6-3, the J gene TRBJ1-5; D is uncertain. Germline CDR1 and CDR2: MNHEY and SVGEGT. This CDR3 region has 14 residues. V was cut by 3 bases and J by 8 bases, with 14 bases left in between. The CDR3 region is CASSYLPRTEPQHF. CDR3 bases: TGTGCCAGCAGTTATCTTCCCCGGACGGAGCCCCAGCATTTT.

In its sample, this clone was seen once. The chain recombines TRBV4-3 with TRBJ1-2, with a weak D call TRBD1 (5 bases). The germline V gene has CDR1 LGHNA and CDR2 YSLEER. This CDR3 spans 13 amino acids. Trimming took 5 bases from V and 4 from J, leaving 11 bases between them. The CDR3 protein is CASSAWRGYGYTF. CDR3 coding DNA: TGCGCCAGCAGCGCTTGGAGGGGCTATGGCTACACCTTC.

The V call is TRBV7-2, the J call TRBJ1-6; no definite D call. V lost 1 base, J lost 4 bases, and 11 bases lay in between. This CDR3 is built from 16 residues. Germline V CDR1 and CDR2: SGHTA, FQGNSA. The CDR3, as DNA: TGTGCCAGCAGCTTAGTAGCCCAGCCGTATAATTCACCCCTCCACTTT. Protein product: CASSLVAQPYNSPLHF.

V usage is TRBV5-4 and J usage is TRBJ2-4; the match to TRBD2 covers 8 bases. The CDR3 covers 15 residues. V lost 3 bases and J lost 7; bases outside the gene matches: 9. CDR1 is SGHNT and CDR2 is YYREEE in the germline V gene (reference sequence). Written as DNA, the CDR3 is TGTGCCAGCAGCTGGAAGCGGGAGAACGGGAACATTCAGTACTTC. Translation gives CASSWKRENGNIQYF. Full variable domain (outside the CDR3, taken from reference TRBV5-4 and TRBJ2-4): ETGVTQSPTHLIKTRGQQVTLRCSSQSGHNTVSWYQQALGQGPQFIFQYYREEENGRGNFPPRFSGLQFPNYSSELNVNALELDDSALYLCASSWKRENGNIQYFGAGTRLSVL.

This clone came up once. The chain recombines TRBV3-1 (or the pseudogene TRBV3-2) with TRBJ2-7, with 10 bases lining up with TRBD2. Germline lookup yields CDR1 LGHDT and CDR2 YNNKEL (reference sequence). V shed 4 bases, J shed 2 bases, and the junction held 5 bases outside the gene matches. The CDR3 is 15 residues long. In DNA, the CDR3 is TGTGCCAGCAGCCTTCGACTAGCGGGTACCTACGAGCAGTACTTC. It is translated as CASSLRLAGTYEQYF.

A note on this clone: Other DNA sequences in the same sample also yield this CDR3. The chain uses TRBV29-1 and TRBJ1-2; tentatively, D is TRBD1 (5 bases). The CDR3 loop spans 11 amino acids. V was trimmed by 1 base and J by 8 bases, leaving 8 bases between them. CDR1 SQVTM and CDR2 ANQGSEA come from the germline V gene. CDR3 protein: CSVEGGNGYTF. Written as DNA, the CDR3 is TGCAGCGTTGAAGGGGGGAACGGCTACACCTTC.

A remark on this clone: This sample also contains other DNA sequences that code for the same CDR3. This chain joins TRBV2 and TRBJ2-5, with unresolved D. In germline, CDR1 is SNHLY, CDR2 FYNNEI. This CDR3 is built from 13 residues. The ends were cut back, 4 bases at V and 1 base at J, with 7 bases in the middle. The CDR3 spells CASSVHSQETQYF. The CDR3, as DNA: TGTGCCAGCAGTGTACACAGCCAAGAGACCCAGTACTTC.

This chain joins TRBV5-1 and TRBJ1-4; 7 nucleotides align to TRBD1. The CDR3 extends over 16 amino acids. Germline loops: CDR1 SGHRS, CDR2 YFSETQ. J was trimmed by 8 bases and V by 0 bases; bases with no gene match: 10. The CDR3 is CASSLAISQGGEKLFF. CDR3 sequence (DNA): TGCGCCAGCAGCTTGGCAATCTCGCAGGGGGGCGAAAAACTGTTTTTT. The entire variable domain, with the rest obtained from reference TRBV5-1 and TRBJ1-4, is as follows: KAGVTQTPRYLIKTRGQQVTLSCSPISGHRSVSWYQQTPGQGLQFLFEYFSETQRNKGNFPGRFSGRQFSNSRSEMNVSTLELGDSALYLCASSLAISQGGEKLFFGSGTQLSVL.

This chain links TRBV2 with TRBJ1-2; 7 nucleotides match TRBD1. With 3 bases clipped from V and 8 bases from J, the junction kept 9 bases outside the gene matches. The CDR3 is made up of 14 amino acids. In germline, CDR1 is SNHLY, CDR2 FYNNEI. The CDR3 protein is CASSETGRARGYTF. The CDR3 nucleotides read TGTGCCAGCAGTGAGACAGGGAGGGCACGGGGCTACACCTTC.

The chain recombines TRBV29-1 with TRBJ2-7, with TRBD1 as a possible D gene (6 bases). Trimming stripped 6 bases from V and 3 bases from J, with 12 bases between. In germline, CDR1 is SQVTM, CDR2 ANQGSEA. The CDR3 consists of 12 residues. The CDR3 DNA sequence: TGCAGCGTCGAAAAGGACAGCTACGAGCAGTACTTC. It yields the protein CSVEKDSYEQYF.

This clone is a singleton in its sample. J is TRBJ2-5 and V is TRBV19, with TRBD2 identical over 7 bases. Germline assignment: CDR1 LNHDA and CDR2 SQIVND (reference sequence). CDR3 length: 14 residues. The V segment lost 1 base and the J segment 5 bases; nucleotides outside the gene matches: 4. The DNA of the CDR3 is TGTGCCAGTAGTATAGGATTCGGGGGGGAGACCCAGTACTTC. Translating it yields CASSIGFGGETQYF.

J is TRBJ2-3 and V is TRBV9; D may be TRBD2 (5 bases). The V end was cut by 0 bases, the J end by 0 bases, with 14 bases between. This CDR3 region has 17 residues. CDR1 is SGDLS and CDR2 is YYNGEE in the germline V gene. The CDR3 DNA follows: TGTGCCAGCAGCGTAGCTGACGGGGTTGGCAGCACAGATACGCAGTATTTT. Amino acids: CASSVADGVGSTDTQYF.

V is TRBV27 and J is TRBJ2-2; tentative D call: TRBD1 (6 bases). CDR1 is MNHEY and CDR2 is SMNVEV in the germline V gene (reference sequence). V was trimmed by 2 bases and J by 2 bases, leaving 18 bases between them. This CDR3 spans 18 amino acids. The CDR3 region is CASSLTNRHRENTGELFF. The CDR3 DNA follows: TGTGCCAGCAGTTTAACAAACCGACACAGGGAAAACACCGGGGAGCTGTTTTTT.

In its sample, this clone was seen once. V is TRBV30 and J is TRBJ1-2; D not certain. The V gene's germline CDR1 is GTSNPN and CDR2 SVGIG (reference sequence). Trimming shortened V by 4 bases and J by 0 bases, and 9 bases separated the two germline ends. The CDR3 covers 13 residues. CDR3 nucleotide sequence: TGTGCCTGGAACGGACCTCCTAACTATGGCTACACCTTC. It specifies CAWNGPPNYGYTF. Full variable domain (missing parts from reference TRBV30 and TRBJ1-2): SQTIHQWPATLVQPVGSPLSLECTVEGTSNPNLYWYRQAAGRGLQLLFYSVGIGQISSEVPQNLSASRPQDRQFILSSKKLLLSDSGFYLCAWNGPPNYGYTFGSGTRLTVV.

V is TRBV7-2 and J is TRBJ2-2, with a tentative D call TRBD1 (6 bases). The V and J ends lost 4 bases and 2 bases respectively, with 17 bases between them. Germline V gene data show CDR1 as SGHTA and CDR2 as FQGNSA. The CDR3 spans 17 residues. The CDR3 loop reads CASSSDSRGANTGELFF. In DNA, the CDR3 is TGTGCCAGCAGCTCGGACAGCCGAGGGGCAAACACCGGGGAGCTGTTTTTT.

The genes are TRBV6-4 and TRBJ2-3; the D is unclear. CDR1 is MRHNA and CDR2 is SNTAGT in the germline V gene. Trimming took 4 bases from V and 0 from J, leaving 8 bases between them. The CDR3 is 14 residues long. The CDR3 nucleotides are TGTGCCAGCAGTGTGAGCATCAGCACAGATACGCAGTATTTT. This codes for CASSVSISTDTQYF.

This chain joins TRBV18 and TRBJ2-3, with D uncertain. This CDR3 region has 12 residues. CDR1 KGHSH and CDR2 LQKENI come from the germline V gene. Between the trimmed V and J ends, which lost 3 bases and 6 bases, there was a span of 7 bases. The CDR3 protein is CASSPSSDTQYF. The DNA of the CDR3 is TGTGCCAGCTCACCGAGTAGCGATACGCAGTATTTT.

The V and J genes are TRBV18 and TRBJ1-2, with D unresolved. V was clipped by 6 bases and J by 4 bases, with 12 bases between them. The CDR3 consists of 13 residues. Germline V gives CDR1 KGHSH, CDR2 LQKENI. The CDR3 bases are TGTGCCAGCTCCGACGGCAGAGTCTATGGCTACACCTTC. Translating it yields CASSDGRVYGYTF.